This TCR beta chain was captured by sequencing in a study of Graves' ophthalmopathy and Graves' hyperthyroidism. The CDR3 totals 14 residues. In germline, CDR1 is SGHTA, CDR2 FQGNSA. Trimming removed 4 bases from V and 9 bases from J, with 18 bases in between. As regards this clonotype: The target antigen is unknown.

Scientists amplified the TCR beta CDR3 regions from RNA transcripts. Amplification began with first-round RT-PCR using HTBI primers, then second-round multiplex PCR was performed. TCRdb re-analysed the multiplex PCR reads in MiXCR, keeping a single row per CDR3 protein. The table lists approximately 640,000 distinct CDR3 sequences, about 38% of them singletons. Study outcomes and limitations: In predicting ophthalmopathy progression, the model reached approximately 70% sensitivity and 72% to 85% specificity.

This chain joins TRBV7-2 and TRBJ1-2; weak D call: TRBD1 (6 bases). Input material: peripheral blood. The clonotype comes from an adult man with Graves' ophthalmopathy. The CDR3 region has the DNA TGTGCCAGCAGCTCACGCGGACAGCCTAACAGCTACACCTTC. It specifies CASSSRGQPNSYTF. Complete variable domain (other parts from reference TRBV7-2 and TRBJ1-2): GAGVSQSPSNKVTEKGKDVELRCDPISGHTALYWYRQSLGQGLEFLIYFQGNSAPDKSGLPSDRFSAERTGGSVSTLTIQRTQQEDSAVYLCASSSRGQPNSYTFGSGTRLTVV.